This T cell receptor (beta chain) derives from a study of breast tumors, draining lymph nodes, adjacent tissues. MiXCR, applied by TCRdb to the multiplex PCR reads, yields one record per CDR3 protein. The table records about 35,000 distinct CDR3 sequences, just over 35% of them present only once. This clonotype was seen many times. Its antigen is unidentified. V was pared by 3 bases and J by 4 bases, with 7 bases of the junction left unmatched. The CDR3 spans 15 residues. Whole-study findings and limits: Tumors had less TCR diversity than lymph nodes, more than nontumor tissue. Findings are consistent with lymph node origin and intratumoral expansion of most tumor T cells. Compared with basal-like, luminal-like tumors shared significantly more repertoire with nontumor tissue. The lymph node origin of tumor T cells was framed as consistent with a hypothesis, not demonstrated.

Sequences were obtained from breast tumor tissue. The clonotype originates from a female donor with breast cancer. Some clones in this sample may be carry-over from other donors' samples. The V gene is TRBV12-3 or TRBV12-4, the J gene TRBJ2-7; TRBD2 matches 9 bases. The CDR3 here is CASSLRLAGAYEQYF. The CDR3 DNA sequence: TGTGCCAGCAGTTTGAGGTTAGCGGGAGCGTACGAGCAGTACTTC.